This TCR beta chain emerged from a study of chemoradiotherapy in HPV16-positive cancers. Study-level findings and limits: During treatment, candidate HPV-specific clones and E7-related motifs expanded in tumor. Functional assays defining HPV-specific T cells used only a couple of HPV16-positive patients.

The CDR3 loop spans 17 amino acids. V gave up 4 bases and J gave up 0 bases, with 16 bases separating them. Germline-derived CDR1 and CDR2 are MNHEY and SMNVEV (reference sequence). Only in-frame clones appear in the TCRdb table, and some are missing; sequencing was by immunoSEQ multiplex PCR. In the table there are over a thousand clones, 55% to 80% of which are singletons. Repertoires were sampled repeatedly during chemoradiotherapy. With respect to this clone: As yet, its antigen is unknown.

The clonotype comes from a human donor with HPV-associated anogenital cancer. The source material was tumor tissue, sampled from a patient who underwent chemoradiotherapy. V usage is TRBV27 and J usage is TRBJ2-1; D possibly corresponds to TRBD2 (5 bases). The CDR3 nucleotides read TGTGCCAGCAGTTCCACAAGTCGGGGTAACTCCTACAATGAGCAGTTCTTC. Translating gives CASSSTSRGNSYNEQFF.